The 2 T cell receptor beta chains below come from one sample, sequenced in a study of T cells in Graves' hyperthyroidism and ophthalmopathy. RNA transcripts served as the template for amplifying TCR beta CDR3 regions. HTBI primers were used for first-round RT-PCR of the TCR CDR3. TCRdb independently ran MiXCR on the multiplex PCR reads; one entry per CDR3 protein. The sample has 400,000 or so distinct CDR3 sequences, approximately 14% seen once. Source material: blood. The source is a woman aged 30 to 39 with Graves' ophthalmopathy.

This clonotype turned up a few times. With a much larger clone just one base away, this may be a read error. The CDR3 here is CASGLVRREQYF. CDR3 nucleotide sequence: TGTGCCAGCGGTTTGGTTCGCCGGGAGCAGTACTTC. The V call is TRBV12-3 or TRBV12-4, the J call TRBJ2-7; no reliable D call. This CDR3 spans 12 amino acids.

In regard to this clonotype: One end of the junction is discordant with germline, which a read error may explain. The rearrangement uses TRBV2 and TRBJ1-2; D ambiguous. Germline V gene sequence: CDR1 SNHLY, CDR2 FYNNEI. This CDR3 is 17 amino acids long. CDR3 DNA sequence: TGTGCCAGCAGAGAAGGCGGGGTACTAGGCCGGGACTATGGCTACACCTTC. It codes for CASREGGVLGRDYGYTF.